The clone carrying this TCR beta chain was detected many times. Its antigen is as yet unknown. The data are from a study of T cells in Graves' hyperthyroidism and ophthalmopathy. Study as a whole: At the time of initial diagnosis and before any treatment, peripheral blood was collected.

This CDR3 comprises 17 residues. Trimming took 0 bases from V and 0 from J, leaving 16 bases between them. The germline V gene has CDR1 GTSNPN and CDR2 SVGIG (reference sequence). Amplified TCR beta CDR3 regions derived from RNA transcripts. The TCR CDR3 was amplified in a first-round RT-PCR using the HTBI primer set. A single record per CDR3 protein comes from TCRdb applying MiXCR to the multiplex PCR reads. The sample has roughly 380,000 distinct CDR3 sequences; roughly 13% are singletons. General study results and limits: Ophthalmopathy was told apart from stable hyperthyroidism by a 13 V-J model.

The sequence derives from a man aged 25-40 years with Graves' hyperthyroidism that later progressed to Graves' ophthalmopathy. The chain is built from TRBV30 and TRBJ2-3, with D perhaps TRBD1 or TRBD2 (6 bases each). Sequenced input: blood. The CDR3 DNA sequence: TGTGCCTGGAGTGTACGAGGATGGGGGGCTAGCACAGATACGCAGTATTTT. This translates into CAWSVRGWGASTDTQYF.